Given below is one T cell receptor (beta chain) in context. The CDR3 totals 12 residues. After removal of 5 bases from V and 6 bases from J, the junction contained 2 bases not matched to a gene. The germline V gene encodes CDR1 SEHNR and CDR2 FQNEAQ (reference sequence). The source of the sample is a study of blood T cell repertoires in COVID-19. Whole-study context: The United States, Italy and Spain were the sources of the acute and convalescent COVID-19 samples. Nucleic acid was either cDNA or gDNA, and it came from T cells, B-cell-depleted T cells, or PBMCs.

As processed by the authors: For nucleated cells, counts were estimated from reference gene primer amplification. Only in-frame clones appear in the TCRdb table, and some are missing; sequencing was by immunoSEQ multiplex PCR. V and J calls plus clone size are reproduced from that table; the DNA served to infer D and trimming. The sample includes 100,000 to 120,000 clones, roughly 85% of them seen just once. The sequencing sample was made of peripheral blood. The gene calls are TRBV7-9 and TRBJ1-2, with 8 positions matching TRBD1. This TCR was sampled from a woman of 80 years or more with acute or convalescent COVID-19. The CDR3 loop is CASSRQGNGYTF. The CDR3 DNA reads TGTGCCAGCAGCAGACAGGGGAATGGCTACACCTTC.